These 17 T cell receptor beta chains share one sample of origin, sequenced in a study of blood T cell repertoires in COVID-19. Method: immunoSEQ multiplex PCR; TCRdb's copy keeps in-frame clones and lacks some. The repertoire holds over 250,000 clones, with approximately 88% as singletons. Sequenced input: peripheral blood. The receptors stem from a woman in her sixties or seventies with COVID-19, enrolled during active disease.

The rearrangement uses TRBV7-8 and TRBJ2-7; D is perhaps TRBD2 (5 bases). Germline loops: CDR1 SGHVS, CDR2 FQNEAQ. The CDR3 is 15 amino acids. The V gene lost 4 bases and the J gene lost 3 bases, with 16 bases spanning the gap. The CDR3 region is CASSSPLTGFYEQYF. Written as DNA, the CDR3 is TGTGCCAGCAGCTCCCCCCTGACGGGGTTCTACGAGCAGTACTTC. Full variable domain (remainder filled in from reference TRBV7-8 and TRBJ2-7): GAGVSQSPRYKVAKRGQDVALRCDPISGHVSLFWYQQALGQGPEFLTYFQNEAQLDKSGLPSDRFFAERPEGSVSTLKIQRTQQEDSAVYLCASSSPLTGFYEQYFGPGTRLTVT.

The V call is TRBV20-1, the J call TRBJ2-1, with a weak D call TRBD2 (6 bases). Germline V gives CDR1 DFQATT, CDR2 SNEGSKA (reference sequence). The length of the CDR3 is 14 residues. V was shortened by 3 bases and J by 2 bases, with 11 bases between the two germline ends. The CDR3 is CSASPWGAYNEQFF. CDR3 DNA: TGCAGTGCTAGTCCGTGGGGGGCCTACAATGAGCAGTTCTTC.

The CDR3 reads CASSLEGQGNNEQFF. For the CDR3, the DNA is TGCGCCAGCAGCTTGGAAGGACAGGGGAACAATGAGCAGTTCTTC. V and J are TRBV5-1 and TRBJ2-1; TRBD1 aligns across 9 bases. Germline loops: CDR1 SGHRS, CDR2 YFSETQ. J was trimmed by 5 bases and V by 0 bases; bases with no gene match: 3. The CDR3 loop spans 15 amino acids.

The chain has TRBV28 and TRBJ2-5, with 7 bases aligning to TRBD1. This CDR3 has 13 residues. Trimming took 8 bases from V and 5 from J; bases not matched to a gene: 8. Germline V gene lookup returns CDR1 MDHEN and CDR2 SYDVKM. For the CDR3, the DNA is TGTGCCAGCGGCAACAGGGGCGGGGAGACCCAGTACTTC. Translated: CASGNRGGETQYF.

CDR3 region: CASSLASSSYNEQFF. The DNA of the CDR3 is TGTGCCAGCAGCCTAGCGTCGAGCTCCTACAATGAGCAGTTCTTC. The chain is built from TRBV6-4 and TRBJ2-1, with D possibly TRBD2 on 6 matching bases. Germline values: CDR1 MRHNA, CDR2 SNTAGT. This CDR3 is 15 amino acids long. V gave up 6 bases and J gave up 0 bases, with 12 bases separating them.

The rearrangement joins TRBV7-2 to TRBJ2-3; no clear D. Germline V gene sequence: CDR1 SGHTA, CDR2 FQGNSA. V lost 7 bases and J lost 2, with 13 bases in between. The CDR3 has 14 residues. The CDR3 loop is CASKLEVNTDTQYF. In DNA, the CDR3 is TGTGCCAGCAAATTAGAGGTGAACACAGATACGCAGTATTTT.

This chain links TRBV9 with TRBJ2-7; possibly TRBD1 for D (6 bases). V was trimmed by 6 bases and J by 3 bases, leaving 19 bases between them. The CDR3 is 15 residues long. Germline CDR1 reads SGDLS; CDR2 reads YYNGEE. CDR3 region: CASTPEQGLFYEQYF. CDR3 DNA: TGTGCCAGCACTCCAGAACAGGGTTTGTTCTACGAGCAGTACTTC.

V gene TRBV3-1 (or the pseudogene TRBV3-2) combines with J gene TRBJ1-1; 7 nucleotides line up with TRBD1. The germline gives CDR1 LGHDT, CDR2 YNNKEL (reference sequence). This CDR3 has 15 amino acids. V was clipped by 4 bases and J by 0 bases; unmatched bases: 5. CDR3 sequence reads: CASSRQGSLNTEAFF. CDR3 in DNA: TGTGCCAGCAGCCGACAGGGTAGTCTGAACACTGAAGCTTTCTTT.

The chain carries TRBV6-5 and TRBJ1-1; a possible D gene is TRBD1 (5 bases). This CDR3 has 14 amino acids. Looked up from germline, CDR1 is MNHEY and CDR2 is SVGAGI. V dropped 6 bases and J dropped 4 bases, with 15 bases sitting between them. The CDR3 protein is CASRGHGRSTEAFF. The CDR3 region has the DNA TGTGCCAGCAGAGGACACGGACGGAGCACTGAAGCTTTCTTT.

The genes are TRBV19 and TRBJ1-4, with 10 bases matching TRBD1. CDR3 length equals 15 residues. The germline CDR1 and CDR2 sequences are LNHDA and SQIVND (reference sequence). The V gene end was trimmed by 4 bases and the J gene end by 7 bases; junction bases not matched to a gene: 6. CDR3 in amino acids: CASSNRQGAGEKLFF. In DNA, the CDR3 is TGTGCCAGTAGTAACCGACAGGGGGCCGGTGAAAAACTGTTTTTT. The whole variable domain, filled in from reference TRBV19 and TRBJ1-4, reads DGGITQSPKYLFRKEGQNVTLSCEQNLNHDAMYWYRQDPGQGLRLIYYSQIVNDFQKGDIAEGYSVSREKKESFPLTVTSAQKNPTAFYLCASSNRQGAGEKLFFGSGTQLSVL.

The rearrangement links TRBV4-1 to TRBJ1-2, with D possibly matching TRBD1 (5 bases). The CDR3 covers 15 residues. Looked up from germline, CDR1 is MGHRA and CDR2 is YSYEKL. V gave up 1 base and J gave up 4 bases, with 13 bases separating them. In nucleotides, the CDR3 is TGCGCCAGCAGCCAAGGGGCGGGGCAGACCTATGGCTACACCTTC. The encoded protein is CASSQGAGQTYGYTF.

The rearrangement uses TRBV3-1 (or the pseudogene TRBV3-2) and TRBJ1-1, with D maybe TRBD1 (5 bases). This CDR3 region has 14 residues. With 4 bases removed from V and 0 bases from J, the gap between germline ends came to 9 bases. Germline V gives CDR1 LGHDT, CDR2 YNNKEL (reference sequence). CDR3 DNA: TGTGCCAGCAGCCCAGGGAACGTGAACACTGAAGCTTTCTTT. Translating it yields CASSPGNVNTEAFF.

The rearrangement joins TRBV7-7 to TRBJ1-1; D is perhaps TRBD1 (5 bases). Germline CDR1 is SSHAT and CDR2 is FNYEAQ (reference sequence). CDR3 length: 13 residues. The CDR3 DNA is TGTGCTATTGAAAGGGACCGGGGGGCTGAAGCTTTCTTT. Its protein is CAIERDRGAEAFF.

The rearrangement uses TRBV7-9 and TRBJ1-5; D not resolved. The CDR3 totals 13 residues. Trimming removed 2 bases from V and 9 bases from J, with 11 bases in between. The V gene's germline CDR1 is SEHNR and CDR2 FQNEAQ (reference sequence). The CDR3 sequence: CASSLSPGGPQHF. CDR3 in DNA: TGTGCCAGCAGCTTATCGCCCGGTGGGCCCCAGCATTTT.

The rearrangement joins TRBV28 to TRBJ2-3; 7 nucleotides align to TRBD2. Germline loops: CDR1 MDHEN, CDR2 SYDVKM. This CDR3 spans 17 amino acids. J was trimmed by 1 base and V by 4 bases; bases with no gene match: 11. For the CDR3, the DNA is TGTGCCAGCAGTTCCTCAAGACTAGCAGAACGCACAGATACGCAGTATTTT. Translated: CASSSSRLAERTDTQYF.

The CDR3 protein is CASSLGLAGAADTQYF. In DNA form, the CDR3 reads TGTGCCAGCAGCTTGGGACTAGCGGGAGCCGCAGATACGCAGTATTTT. This rearrangement joins TRBV7-2 to TRBJ2-3; 14 bases match TRBD2. The trim removed 3 bases at V and 4 bases at J, leaving 3 bases unmatched. The CDR3 totals 16 residues. Germline values: CDR1 SGHTA, CDR2 FQGNSA. Using reference TRBV7-2 and TRBJ2-3 for the parts outside the CDR3, the full variable domain is GAGVSQSPSNKVTEKGKDVELRCDPISGHTALYWYRQSLGQGLEFLIYFQGNSAPDKSGLPSDRFSAERTGGSVSTLTIQRTQQEDSAVYLCASSLGLAGAADTQYFGPGTRLTVL.

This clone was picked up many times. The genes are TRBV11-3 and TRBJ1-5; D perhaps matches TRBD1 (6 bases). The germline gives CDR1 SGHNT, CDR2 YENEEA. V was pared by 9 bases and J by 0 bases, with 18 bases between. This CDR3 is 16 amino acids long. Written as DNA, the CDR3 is TGTGCCAGAAAGCGGGGGCCAGGGCATAGCAATCAGCCCCAGCATTTT. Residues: CARKRGPGHSNQPQHF.